These T cell receptor beta chains were read from a single sample in a study of TIL therapy for anti-PD-1-resistant metastatic lung cancer. Clones were read by immunoSEQ multiplex PCR, and TCRdb kept only the in-frame ones, dropping some. Among about 52,000 clones listed, about 80% were seen once. Sequenced here: blood, sampled at baseline. Every receptor here comes from a woman aged 30 to 85 with non-small cell lung cancer. Both conserved end residues are part of each CDR3. A D gene is named only where the DNA matches it firmly. Where a row states a size, it is once, few, many or the class of an expanded clone; other rows omit it.

d_call,v_call,j_call,clone_size,cdr3_nt,cdr3_aa
TRBD1,TRBV7-9,TRBJ2-7,NA,TGTGCCAGCAGCTTGACCGGGACAGGGAAGGTTTACGAGCAGTACTTC,CASSLTGTGKVYEQYF
NA,TRBV28,TRBJ1-2,NA,TGTGCCAGCAGTTTAGACACTTATGGCTACACCTTC,CASSLDTYGYTF
TRBD1,TRBV6-5,TRBJ1-1,NA,TGTGCCAGCAGCTCAGGGGGCATCTACACTGAAGCTTTCTTT,CASSSGGIYTEAFF
NA,TRBV6-1,TRBJ2-7,few,TGTGCCAGCAGTTCAGGGTCCTACGAGCAGTACTTC,CASSSGSYEQYF
NA,TRBV6-5,TRBJ2-3,NA,TGTGCCAGCAGCCACCGGGCTGACATTGATACGCAGTATTTT,CASSHRADIDTQYF
NA,TRBV6-5,TRBJ1-2,NA,TGTGCCAGCAGGCAGGGGTTAGGATACTATGGCTACACCTTC,CASRQGLGYYGYTF
NA,TRBV19,TRBJ2-3,NA,TGTGCCAGTCGCTCTAGCACAGATACGCAGTATTTT,CASRSSTDTQYF
NA,TRBV5-1,TRBJ2-2,NA,TGCGCCAGCAGCGGACGGGACACCGGGGAGCTGTTTTTT,CASSGRDTGELFF
TRBD2,TRBV19,TRBJ2-7,NA,TGTGCCAGTAGTATCGGACTAGCGCCAAGCTACGAGCAGTACTTC,CASSIGLAPSYEQYF
TRBD2,TRBV11-1,TRBJ2-7,NA,TGTGCCAGCAGCCCCCGCCCAGCGGGAGGGCGGTACGAGCAGTACTTC,CASSPRPAGGRYEQYF
TRBD1,TRBV7-9,TRBJ1-3,NA,TGTGCCAGCAGCGGACAGGGTGGAGGAAACACCATATATTTT,CASSGQGGGNTIYF
TRBD2,TRBV29-1,TRBJ2-1,NA,TGCAGCGTTGAAGGGGCCCTAGCGGGAGTCTCTATGAATGAGCAGTTCTTC,CSVEGALAGVSMNEQFF
TRBD2,TRBV13,TRBJ2-3,NA,TGTGCCAGCAGCGCCCCTAGCGGGAGCGGACATACGCAGTATTTT,CASSAPSGSGHTQYF
NA,TRBV27,TRBJ1-1,many,TGTGCCAGCAGTTTATCGATTGGGGGGAACACTGAAGCTTTCTTT,CASSLSIGGNTEAFF
TRBD2,TRBV7-9,TRBJ2-2,NA,TGTGCCAGCAGCTTATGGACGGGAGGGAACACCGGGGAGCTGTTTTTT,CASSLWTGGNTGELFF
TRBD2,TRBV19,TRBJ2-3,NA,TGTGCCAGTTCAGCGGGGTCCACAGATACGCAGTATTTT,CASSAGSTDTQYF